The next 13 T cell receptor beta chains were all read from a single sample in a study of T cells after yellow fever vaccination. Each CDR3 protein gets one entry after TCRdb re-called the 5' RACE reads with MiXCR. This table holds tens of thousands of distinct CDR3 sequences, approximately 6.5% found once. This specimen consisted of CD8+ T cells sorted from PBMCs, obtained on the day of the first yellow fever vaccination. The receptors shown here come from a young man who received the YFV17D yellow fever vaccine.

J is TRBJ2-1 and V is TRBV7-2; 10 bases match TRBD2. The V gene's germline CDR1 is SGHTA and CDR2 FQGNSA. The trim removed 5 bases at V and 4 bases at J, leaving 8 bases unmatched. The CDR3 runs to 16 residues. CDR3 region: CASSLNSGGNYNEQFF. Here the CDR3 DNA reads TGTGCCAGCAGCCTGAATAGCGGGGGGAATTACAATGAGCAGTTCTTC.

The chain recombines TRBV15 with TRBJ1-5; no clear D. Germline loops: CDR1 LNHNV, CDR2 YYDKDF (reference sequence). V lost 1 base and J lost 7, with 11 bases in between. CDR3 length: 14 residues. DNA of the CDR3: TGTGCCACCAGCAGAGTGGGGTTAGGGCAGCCCCAGCATTTT. This encodes CATSRVGLGQPQHF.

The chain joins TRBV25-1 to TRBJ2-3; D is uncertain. The germline V and J ends were trimmed by 4 bases and 2 bases, with 16 bases remaining between them. The CDR3 is 16 amino acids. From germline, CDR1 is MGHDK and CDR2 SYGVNS. The CDR3 region has the DNA TGTGCCAGCAGTGTTGAGGCGGCCACCTTCACAGATACGCAGTATTTT. It is translated as CASSVEAATFTDTQYF. The whole variable domain, remainder taken from reference TRBV25-1 and TRBJ2-3, is EADIYQTPRYLVIGTGKKITLECSQTMGHDKMYWYQQDPGMELHLIHYSYGVNSTEKGDLSSESTVSRIRTEHFPLTLESARPSHTSQYLCASSVEAATFTDTQYFGPGTRLTVL.

This clonotype was found many times. This chain joins TRBV4-2 and TRBJ1-4; the D is unclear. Germline V gene data show CDR1 as LGHNA and CDR2 as YNFKEQ. The CDR3 loop spans 13 amino acids. V lost 0 bases, J lost 5 bases, and 4 bases lay in between. The CDR3 sequence is CASSQETNEKLFF. The CDR3 nucleotides are TGTGCCAGCAGCCAAGAAACAAATGAAAAACTGTTTTTT.

The chain links TRBV20-1 to TRBJ1-2; tentatively, D is TRBD1 (5 bases). The CDR3 length is 11 residues. Germline V gene sequence: CDR1 DFQATT, CDR2 SNEGSKA (reference sequence). Trimming removed 4 bases from V and 4 bases from J, with 7 bases in between. The CDR3 bases are TGCAGTGCTACAGGGCTCTATGGCTACACCTTC. Its translation is CSATGLYGYTF.

This clonotype was counted between two and nine times. The J gene is TRBJ2-5, the V gene TRBV7-2, with D possibly TRBD1 on 6 matching bases. CDR3 length: 16 residues. Germline V gene lookup returns CDR1 SGHTA and CDR2 FQGNSA. Trimming shortened V by 1 base and J by 2 bases, and 14 bases separated the two germline ends. The CDR3 nucleotides read TGTGCCAGCAGCTTAGTACCCAGGGGAGCTCAAGAGACCCAGTACTTC. It translates to CASSLVPRGAQETQYF.

In its sample, this clonotype was seen many times. The rearrangement uses TRBV2 and TRBJ2-3; 10 bases are a match to TRBD2. From germline, CDR1 is SNHLY and CDR2 FYNNEI. The CDR3 contains 15 residues. V was clipped by 2 bases and J by 5 bases; unmatched bases: 4. In nucleotides, the CDR3 is TGTGCCAGCAGTGAACGCAGCGGGGGGGGAGATACGCAGTATTTT. Residues: CASSERSGGGDTQYF.

This clonotype was picked up many times. This chain uses TRBV20-1 with TRBJ2-2; 14 nucleotides line up with TRBD2. The CDR3 has 17 residues. V trimming: 5 bases; J trimming: 8 bases; junction bases outside the gene matches: 13. CDR1 is DFQATT and CDR2 is SNEGSKA in the germline V gene (reference sequence). CDR3 region: CSAPAGLAGDARGELFF. The CDR3 nucleotides read TGCAGTGCTCCAGCGGGACTAGCGGGGGACGCACGTGGGGAGCTGTTTTTT.

The chain employs TRBV12-3 or TRBV12-4 and TRBJ1-5; tentative D call: TRBD1 (6 bases). This CDR3 spans 14 amino acids. V was pared by 5 bases and J by 5 bases, with 13 bases between. The chain's CDR3 is CASSPAGAHQPQHF. CDR3 DNA: TGTGCCAGCAGTCCGGCGGGGGCGCATCAGCCCCAGCATTTT.

This clonotype has ten or more counts. The chain is built from TRBV6-5 and TRBJ1-1; D not certain. The CDR3 contains 15 residues. CDR1 is MNHEY and CDR2 is SVGAGI in the germline V gene. Trimming took 2 bases from V and 1 from J, leaving 11 bases between them. As DNA, the CDR3 is TGTGCCAGCAGTTACAACTCGAGACCGAACACTGAAGCTTTCTTT. Translated: CASSYNSRPNTEAFF.

In this sample, this clonotype turned up many times. This chain links TRBV7-2 with TRBJ2-5; 8 bases match TRBD2. The CDR3 loop spans 15 amino acids. V lost 2 bases to trimming and J lost 4 bases; unmatched junction nucleotides: 6. Germline V gene lookup returns CDR1 SGHTA and CDR2 FQGNSA. CDR3 region: CASSLRRGVAETQYF. The CDR3 DNA reads TGTGCCAGCAGCTTAAGGCGGGGGGTGGCAGAGACCCAGTACTTC.

The chain employs TRBV7-2 and TRBJ1-6; no clear D. The germline V gene has CDR1 SGHTA and CDR2 FQGNSA. With 9 bases removed from V and 7 bases from J, the gap between germline ends came to 22 bases. The CDR3 contains 16 residues. This CDR3 is CASLQRIGRLNSPLHF. CDR3 coding DNA: TGTGCCAGTCTACAGCGGATCGGAAGGTTGAATTCACCCCTCCACTTT.

This clonotype was seen at least ten times. This chain uses TRBV6-1 with TRBJ1-2; 12 bases are shared with TRBD1. Germline V gene lookup returns CDR1 MNHNS and CDR2 SASEGT. With V trimmed by 5 bases and J by 2 bases, 6 bases remained unmatched. This CDR3 is 16 amino acids long. CDR3 protein: CASSPIGTGGNYGYTF. In nucleotides, the CDR3 is TGTGCCAGCAGTCCCATAGGGACAGGGGGCAACTATGGCTACACCTTC.